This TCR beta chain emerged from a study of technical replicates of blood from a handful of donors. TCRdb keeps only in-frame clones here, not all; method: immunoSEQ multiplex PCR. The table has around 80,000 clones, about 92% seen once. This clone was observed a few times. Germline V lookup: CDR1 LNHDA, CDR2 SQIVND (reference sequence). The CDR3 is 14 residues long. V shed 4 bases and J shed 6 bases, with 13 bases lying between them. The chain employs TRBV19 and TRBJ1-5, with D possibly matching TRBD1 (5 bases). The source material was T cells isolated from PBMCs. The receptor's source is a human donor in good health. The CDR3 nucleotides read TGTGCCAGTAGTACGGGGGGGTCCGGTCAGCCCCAGCATTTT. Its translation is CASSTGGSGQPQHF.